This T cell receptor (beta chain) emerged from a study of siplizumab effects on memory and regulatory T cells. About this clone itself: What it binds is not known.

The study, taken as a whole, reports: The study found naive T cells seemingly more diverse than memory cells and seemingly major alloresponse contributors.

This table comes from immunoSEQ multiplex PCR, and its TCRdb copy is limited to in-frame clones, with some not included. Here the sample spans about 120,000 clones, over 85% being singletons. J was trimmed by 0 bases and V by 4 bases; bases with no gene match: 4. Germline lookup yields CDR1 SGHRS and CDR2 YFSETQ. This CDR3 spans 15 amino acids. The material sequenced was CD4+ T cells sorted from blood. This sequence was found in a human donor in good health. The J gene is TRBJ1-5, the V gene TRBV5-1, with 7 positions matching TRBD1. The DNA of the CDR3 is TGCGCCAGCAGCCCCGGGACAGATAGCAATCAGCCCCAGCATTTT. Protein sequence: CASSPGTDSNQPQHF.